This T cell receptor (beta chain) was profiled in a study of type 1 and type 2 diabetes patients. Study summary: From PBMCs, CD4+ and CD8+ T cells were isolated by magnetic microbeads. A total of about 19 million paired-end reads came from the whole study. Study-wide findings and caveats: Age and gender were not matched between study groups.

Diabetic patients met standard criteria for type 1 or type 2 diabetes. In its sample, this clonotype was seen once. Its antigen is not known. The CDR3 contains 15 residues. The germline gives CDR1 SGHVS, CDR2 FQNEAQ. PCR was run on genomic DNA. Multiplex PCR with 30 forward and 13 reverse primers amplified the TCR beta CDR3. Using its own MiXCR run on the multiplex PCR reads, TCRdb lists one record per CDR3 protein. The table shows 280,000 or so distinct CDR3 sequences, with 45% to 60% occurring only once. The TCR sequence derives from a young man with type 2 diabetes. Sequencing was carried out using peripheral blood mononuclear cells (PBMCs). This sequence joins TRBV7-8 and TRBJ2-5, with 8 nucleotides matching TRBD2. The J call may be incorrect, as the DNA end agrees better with TRBJ2-1. The DNA of the CDR3 is TGTGCCAGCCGACAACGGGGGGGAGGGTCCAATGAGCAGTTCTTC. Translating it yields CASRQRGGGSNEQFF.